These 8 T cell receptor beta chains share one sample of origin, sequenced in a study of blood T cell repertoires in COVID-19. The protocol was immunoSEQ multiplex PCR, while the TCRdb copy is restricted to in-frame clones and leaves out a portion. This sample carries some 300,000 clones, 65% to 90% of them seen once, and the ten largest clones take 10% to 15%. The sequenced sample was peripheral blood. The receptor set was obtained from a woman in her seventies with COVID-19, enrolled during active disease.

This chain uses TRBV3-1 (or the pseudogene TRBV3-2) with TRBJ2-1; 8 bases match TRBD1. This CDR3 is 14 amino acids long. Looked up from germline, CDR1 is LGHDT and CDR2 is YNNKEL (reference sequence). With 1 base clipped from V and 7 bases from J, the junction kept 3 bases outside the gene matches. The CDR3 loop reads CASSQGQGRNEQFF. The CDR3 nucleotides are TGTGCCAGCAGCCAAGGACAGGGGCGAAATGAGCAGTTCTTC.

The chain employs TRBV3-1 (or the pseudogene TRBV3-2) and TRBJ1-1; D call uncertain. Germline-derived CDR1 and CDR2 are LGHDT and YNNKEL (reference sequence). This CDR3 comprises 16 residues. Trimming removed 5 bases at V and 0 bases at J, with 16 bases between. The CDR3 DNA is TGTGCCAGCAGCACCCAGACAAGAACTTTGAACACTGAAGCTTTCTTT. Translation gives CASSTQTRTLNTEAFF.

The rearrangement links TRBV7-2 to TRBJ2-7, with TRBD1 as a possible D gene (6 bases). This CDR3 is built from 14 residues. The germline V gene has CDR1 SGHTA and CDR2 FQGNSA. Trimming stripped 4 bases from V and 3 bases from J, with 13 bases between. CDR3 region: CASSSQTGVYEQYF. CDR3 sequence (DNA): TGTGCCAGCAGCTCACAGACAGGAGTCTACGAGCAGTACTTC.

This clone was counted between two and nine times. The chain is built from TRBV7-2 and TRBJ1-1; tentatively, D is TRBD1 (5 bases). V was pared by 1 base and J by 0 bases, with 12 bases between. In germline, CDR1 is SGHTA, CDR2 FQGNSA. This CDR3 spans 16 amino acids. In nucleotides, the CDR3 is TGTGCCAGCAGCTTAGAGGGGCTCTTAATGAACACTGAAGCTTTCTTT. Its protein is CASSLEGLLMNTEAFF.

This chain connects TRBV5-1 to TRBJ2-1; 11 nucleotides line up with TRBD2. The CDR3 is made up of 16 amino acids. The J segment lost 4 bases and the V segment lost 4 bases, leaving 7 bases of the junction unmatched. The germline V gene has CDR1 SGHRS and CDR2 YFSETQ. The DNA of the CDR3 is TGCGCCAGCAGCACTTTAGCGGGGGGGCCATACAATGAGCAGTTCTTC. This sequence encodes CASSTLAGGPYNEQFF.

This clone has only one observation. The rearrangement uses TRBV5-6 and TRBJ1-4; 7 bases line up with TRBD1. The CDR3 contains 13 residues. The V gene's germline CDR1 is SGHDT and CDR2 YYEEEE. V gave up 4 bases and J gave up 5 bases; unmatched junction bases: 2. The CDR3 nucleotides are TGTGCCAGCAGCCGGGACAGCAATGAAAAACTGTTTTTT. Translating it yields CASSRDSNEKLFF.

V is TRBV7-2 and J is TRBJ2-5; 7 positions agree with TRBD2. Germline trimming cut 6 bases from V and 5 bases from J; bases unmatched to any gene: 12. The CDR3 loop spans 15 amino acids. Germline CDR1 and CDR2: SGHTA and FQGNSA. The DNA of the CDR3 is TGTGCCAGCAGTTCACGGACTAGAGGCGCGGAGACCCAGTACTTC. Translating gives CASSSRTRGAETQYF.

The chain uses TRBV12-3 or TRBV12-4 and TRBJ1-2; no reliable D call. Between the trimmed V and J ends, which lost 5 bases and 8 bases, there was a span of 9 bases. There are 11 residues in the CDR3. The CDR3 sequence is CASSTLGGYTF. In DNA form, the CDR3 reads TGTGCCAGCAGTACGCTCGGGGGCTACACCTTC.